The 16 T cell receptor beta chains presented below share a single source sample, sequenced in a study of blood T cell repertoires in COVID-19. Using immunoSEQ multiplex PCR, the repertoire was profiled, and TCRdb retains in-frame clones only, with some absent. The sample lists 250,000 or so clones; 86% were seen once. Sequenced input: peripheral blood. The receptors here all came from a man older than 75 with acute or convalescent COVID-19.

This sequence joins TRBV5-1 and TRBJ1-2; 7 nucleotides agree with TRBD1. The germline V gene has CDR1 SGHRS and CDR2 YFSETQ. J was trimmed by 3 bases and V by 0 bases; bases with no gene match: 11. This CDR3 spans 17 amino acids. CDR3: CASSLDTGAANYYGYTF. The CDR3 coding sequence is TGCGCCAGCAGCTTGGATACAGGGGCGGCTAACTACTATGGCTACACCTTC.

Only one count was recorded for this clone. CDR3 amino acids: CASSIDSGSYGYTF. In DNA, the CDR3 is TGTGCCAGCAGTATTGATAGTGGTAGCTATGGCTACACCTTC. This chain joins TRBV28 and TRBJ1-2; D is unresolved. The CDR3 spans 14 residues. Trimming pared 5 bases from V and 4 bases from J, leaving 14 bases between. Germline loops: CDR1 MDHEN, CDR2 SYDVKM.

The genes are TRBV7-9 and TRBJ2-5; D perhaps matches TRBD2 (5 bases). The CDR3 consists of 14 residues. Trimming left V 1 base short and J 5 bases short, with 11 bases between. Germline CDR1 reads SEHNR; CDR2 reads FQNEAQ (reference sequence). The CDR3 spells CASSLGGLGETQYF. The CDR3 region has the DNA TGTGCCAGCAGCTTAGGCGGGTTAGGCGAGACCCAGTACTTC.

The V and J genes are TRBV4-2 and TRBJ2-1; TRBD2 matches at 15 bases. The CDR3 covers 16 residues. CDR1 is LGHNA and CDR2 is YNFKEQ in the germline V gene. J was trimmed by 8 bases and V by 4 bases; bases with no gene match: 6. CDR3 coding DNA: TGTGCCAGCAGCCTAGGACTAGCGGGGGGGCCATATGAGCAGTTCTTC. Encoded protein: CASSLGLAGGPYEQFF.

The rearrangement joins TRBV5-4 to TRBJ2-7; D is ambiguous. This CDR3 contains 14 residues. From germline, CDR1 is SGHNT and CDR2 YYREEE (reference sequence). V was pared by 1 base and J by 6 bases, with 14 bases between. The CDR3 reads CASSLSPLGGEQYF. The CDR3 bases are TGTGCCAGCAGCTTGAGTCCCCTCGGTGGCGAGCAGTACTTC.

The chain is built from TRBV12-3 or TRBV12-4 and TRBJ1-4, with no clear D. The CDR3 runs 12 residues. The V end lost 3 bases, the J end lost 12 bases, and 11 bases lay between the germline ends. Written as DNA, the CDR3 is TGTGCCAGCAGTTTCTTGGCCAGGCAACTGTTTTTT. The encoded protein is CASSFLARQLFF.

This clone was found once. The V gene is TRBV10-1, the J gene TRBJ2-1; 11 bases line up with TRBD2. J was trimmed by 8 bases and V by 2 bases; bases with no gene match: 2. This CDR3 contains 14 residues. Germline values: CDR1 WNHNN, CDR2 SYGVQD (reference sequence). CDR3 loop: CASSEGTSGHEQFF. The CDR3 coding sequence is TGCGCCAGCAGTGAGGGGACTAGCGGCCATGAGCAGTTCTTC.

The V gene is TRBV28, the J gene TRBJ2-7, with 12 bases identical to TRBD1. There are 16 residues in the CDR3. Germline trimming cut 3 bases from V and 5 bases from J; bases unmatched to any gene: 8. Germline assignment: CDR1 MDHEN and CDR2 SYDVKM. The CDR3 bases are TGTGCCAGCAGTTTCTTAGGGACAGGGGGCCTTCACGAGCAGTACTTC. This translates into CASSFLGTGGLHEQYF.

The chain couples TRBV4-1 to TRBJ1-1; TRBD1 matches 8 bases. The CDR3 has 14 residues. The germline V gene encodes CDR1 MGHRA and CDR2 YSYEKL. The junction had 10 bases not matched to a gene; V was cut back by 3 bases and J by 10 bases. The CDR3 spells CASSQDRASLGAFF. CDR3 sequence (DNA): TGCGCCAGCAGCCAGGACAGGGCGTCGCTAGGAGCTTTCTTT.

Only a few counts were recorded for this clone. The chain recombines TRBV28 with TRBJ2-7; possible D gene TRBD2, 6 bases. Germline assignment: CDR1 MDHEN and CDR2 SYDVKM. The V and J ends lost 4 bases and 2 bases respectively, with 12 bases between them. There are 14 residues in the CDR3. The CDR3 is CASSSGSLTYEQYF. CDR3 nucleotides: TGTGCCAGCAGTTCCGGGAGCCTCACCTACGAGCAGTACTTC.

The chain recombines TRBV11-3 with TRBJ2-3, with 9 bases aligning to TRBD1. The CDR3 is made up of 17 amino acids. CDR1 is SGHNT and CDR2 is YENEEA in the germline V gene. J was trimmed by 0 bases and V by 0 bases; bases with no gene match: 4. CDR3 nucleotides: TGTGCCAGCAGCTTAGACGGACAGGGGCTCAGCACAGATACGCAGTATTTT. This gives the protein CASSLDGQGLSTDTQYF.

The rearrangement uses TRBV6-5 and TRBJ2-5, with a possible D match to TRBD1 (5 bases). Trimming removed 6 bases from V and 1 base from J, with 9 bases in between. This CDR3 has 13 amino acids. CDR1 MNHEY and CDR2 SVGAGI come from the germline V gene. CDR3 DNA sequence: TGTGCCAGCAGGGACAACCCCCAAGAGACCCAGTACTTC. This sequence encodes CASRDNPQETQYF.

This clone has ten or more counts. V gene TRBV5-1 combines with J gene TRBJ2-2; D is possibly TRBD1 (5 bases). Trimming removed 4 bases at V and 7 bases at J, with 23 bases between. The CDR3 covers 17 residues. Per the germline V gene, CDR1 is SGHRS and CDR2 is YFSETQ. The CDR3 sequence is CASSLPSLGPGGGELFF. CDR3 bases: TGCGCCAGCAGCCTACCCTCATTGGGGCCCGGCGGCGGGGAGCTGTTTTTT.

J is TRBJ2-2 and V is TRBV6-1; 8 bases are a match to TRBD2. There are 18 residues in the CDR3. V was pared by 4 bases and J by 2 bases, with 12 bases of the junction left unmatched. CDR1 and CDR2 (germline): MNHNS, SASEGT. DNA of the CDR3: TGTGCCAGCAGTGCCCCGGCGGGGGGCGCGTTAAACACCGGGGAGCTGTTTTTT. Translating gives CASSAPAGGALNTGELFF.

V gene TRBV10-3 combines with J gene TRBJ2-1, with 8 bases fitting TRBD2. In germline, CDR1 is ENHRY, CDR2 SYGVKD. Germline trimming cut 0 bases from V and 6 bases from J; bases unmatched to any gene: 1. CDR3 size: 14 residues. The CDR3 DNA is TGTGCCATCAGTGAGTCCGGGGGGGGCAATGAGCAGTTCTTC. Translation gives CAISESGGGNEQFF.

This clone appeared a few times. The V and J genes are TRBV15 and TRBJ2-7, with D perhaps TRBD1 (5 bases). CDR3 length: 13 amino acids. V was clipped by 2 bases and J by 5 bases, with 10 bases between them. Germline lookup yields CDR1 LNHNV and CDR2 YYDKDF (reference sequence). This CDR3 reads CATSRWVTDEQYF. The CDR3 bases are TGTGCCACCAGCAGATGGGTGACAGACGAGCAGTACTTC.